Listed below are T cell receptor beta chains from one sample, sequenced in a study of T cells in Graves' hyperthyroidism and ophthalmopathy. One entry per CDR3 protein, called by TCRdb with MiXCR from the multiplex PCR reads. Counted here are hundreds of thousands of distinct CDR3 sequences, about 15% occurring once; the ten biggest clones make up around 4.5%. The material sequenced was blood. The receptors were sampled from a woman in her forties with Graves' ophthalmopathy. The CDR3 runs from the conserved cysteine through the conserved F or W. D genes are given only for firm matches. Clone size is shown for a subset of rows, as once, few, many or a class of expanded clone.

d_gene	v_gene	j_gene	abundance	CDR3aa	CDR3nt
-	TRBV12-3/TRBV12-4	TRBJ2-5	few	CASSRYRGAGETQYF	TGTGCCAGCAGTCGCTATAGGGGGGCGGGGGAGACCCAGTACTTC
TRBD2	TRBV2	TRBJ2-1	few	CASSDGTSGQYSEQFF	TGTGCCAGCAGTGACGGGACTAGCGGACAGTACAGTGAGCAGTTCTTC
-	TRBV6-1	TRBJ2-2	many	CASNQGRMVGELFF	TGTGCCAGCAATCAGGGACGGATGGTCGGGGAGCTGTTTTTT
TRBD2	TRBV10-1	TRBJ2-7	many	CASSGRGTSGKYEQYF	TGCGCCAGCAGTGGACGAGGGACTAGCGGGAAGTACGAGCAGTACTTC
-	TRBV30	TRBJ2-7	many	CAWSLRESYEQYF	TGTGCCTGGAGCCTCCGGGAATCCTACGAGCAGTACTTC
TRBD2	TRBV5-1	TRBJ2-7	few	CAGSLGTSGNYEQYF	TGCGCCGGCAGCTTGGGTACTAGCGGGAACTACGAGCAGTACTTC
-	TRBV6-2/TRBV6-3	TRBJ1-2	many	CASSRGRGSWGYGYTF	TGTGCCAGCAGTCGGGGTCGAGGGTCCTGGGGCTATGGCTACACCTTC
-	TRBV10-3	TRBJ1-3	many	CAISDSSGNTIYF	TGTGCCATCAGTGACAGCTCTGGAAACACCATATATTTT
-	TRBV7-3	TRBJ1-6	few	CASSLTENSPLHF	TGTGCCAGCAGCCTAACAGAGAATTCACCCCTCCACTTT
-	TRBV19	TRBJ1-5	many	CASSIGRYSNQPQHF	TGTGCCAGTAGTATAGGGCGGTATAGCAATCAGCCCCAGCATTTT
-	TRBV4-2	TRBJ2-1	many	CASSRPSWSTYNEQFF	TGTGCCAGCAGCCGCCCCTCGTGGTCTACATACAATGAGCAGTTCTTC
TRBD2	TRBV30	TRBJ2-5	-	CAWSPLAGGETQYF	TGTGCCTGGAGCCCACTAGCGGGAGGAGAGACCCAGTACTTC
-	TRBV2	TRBJ1-3	many	CASNPTGIRPDTIYF	TGTGCCAGCAACCCAACAGGAATCCGCCCTGACACCATATATTTT
-	TRBV19	TRBJ1-2	many	CASSIDRPSGGYTF	TGTGCCAGTAGTATAGATCGTCCGTCTGGAGGCTACACCTTC
TRBD1	TRBV12-3/TRBV12-4	TRBJ2-7	few	CASSLGQGSYGQYF	TGTGCCAGCAGTTTAGGACAGGGATCCTACGGGCAGTACTTC
-	TRBV6-6	TRBJ1-1	many	CASSGVGGNTEAFF	TGTGCCTCCTCAGGCGTCGGGGGGAACACTGAAGCTTTCTTT
TRBD1	TRBV6-1	TRBJ2-7	many	CASSQQGWYEQYF	TGTGCCAGCAGTCAACAGGGGTGGTACGAGCAGTACTTC
TRBD2	TRBV3-1	TRBJ2-2	few	CASSQRLAVAGELFF	TGTGCCAGCAGCCAACGGCTAGCGGTGGCCGGGGAGCTGTTTTTT
-	TRBV9	TRBJ2-7	many	CAQPGLSGASEQYF	TGTGCCCAGCCAGGCCTTTCAGGAGCCAGCGAGCAGTACTTC
-	TRBV2	TRBJ2-2	few	CATQRNTGELFF	TGTGCCACTCAGAGGAACACCGGGGAGCTGTTTTTT
-	TRBV10-1	TRBJ2-2	few	CASADTQDSTGELFF	TGCGCCAGCGCAGATACTCAAGACTCAACCGGGGAGCTGTTTTTT
TRBD2	TRBV29-1	TRBJ2-5	-	CSVTSGVQETQYF	TGCAGCGTGACTAGCGGGGTACAAGAGACCCAGTACTTC
-	TRBV6-4	TRBJ1-5	many	CASRLFGGDYSNQPQHF	TGTGCCAGCAGACTGTTCGGGGGAGACTATAGCAATCAGCCCCAGCATTTT
-	TRBV14	TRBJ2-4	-	CASSQVGVAKNIQYF	TGTGCCAGCAGCCAAGTGGGGGTCGCCAAAAACATTCAGTACTTC
TRBD1	TRBV7-8	TRBJ1-5	-	CASSIDRVANQPQHF	TGTGCCAGCAGCATAGACAGGGTTGCAAATCAGCCCCAGCATTTT
-	TRBV30	TRBJ2-7	many	CAWSIYRDFTYEQYF	TGTGCCTGGAGTATATACCGGGACTTCACCTACGAGCAGTACTTC
TRBD2	TRBV6-2/TRBV6-3	TRBJ2-7	many	CASSYPGLAGGGYEQYF	TGTGCCAGCAGTTACCCGGGACTAGCGGGAGGAGGCTACGAGCAGTACTTC
TRBD2	TRBV6-2/TRBV6-3	TRBJ2-2	many	CASSYRLAVNTGELFF	TGTGCCAGCAGTTACCGACTAGCCGTGAACACCGGGGAGCTGTTTTTT
TRBD1	TRBV20-1	TRBJ2-4	many	CSAREASGGTNIQYF	TGCAGTGCTAGAGAGGCCTCAGGGGGAACAAACATTCAGTACTTC
TRBD1	TRBV19	TRBJ2-5	once	CASSTTGTGGSETQYF	TGTGCCAGTAGTACCACCGGGACAGGGGGCTCGGAGACCCAGTACTTC
-	TRBV11-3	TRBJ1-2	many	CASSLAEGLYGYTF	TGTGCCAGCAGCTTAGCAGAGGGCCTCTATGGCTACACCTTC
-	TRBV28	TRBJ2-7	-	CASSFNNQLTYEQYF	TGTGCCAGCAGTTTTAATAATCAGCTGACCTACGAGCAGTACTTC
-	TRBV6-1	TRBJ2-5	-	CASSHLDREETQYF	TGTGCCAGCAGCCATTTGGACAGAGAAGAGACCCAGTACTTC
TRBD1	TRBV19	TRBJ2-2	-	CATLDRANTGELFF	TGTGCCACGTTGGACAGGGCGAACACCGGGGAGCTGTTTTTT
-	TRBV11-1	TRBJ2-7	-	CASSLVTGPHEQYF	TGTGCCAGCAGCTTAGTAACAGGGCCCCACGAGCAGTACTTC
TRBD1	TRBV6-1	TRBJ2-7	many	CATWTGGYEQYF	TGTGCCACCTGGACAGGGGGCTACGAGCAGTACTTC
TRBD1	TRBV11-2	TRBJ1-2	many	CASSFGQGLGGYTF	TGTGCCAGCAGCTTCGGACAGGGACTAGGCGGCTACACCTTC
TRBD1	TRBV18	TRBJ2-7	few	CASSPSPGTVAYEQYF	TGTGCCAGCTCACCATCTCCCGGGACAGTCGCCTACGAGCAGTACTTC
-	TRBV3-1	TRBJ1-1	few	CASGGGATEAFF	TGTGCCAGTGGGGGGGGCGCGACTGAAGCTTTCTTT
-	TRBV6-5	TRBJ1-5	many	CASSYSGGGENQPQHF	TGTGCCAGCAGTTACTCGGGGGGGGGCGAAAATCAGCCCCAGCATTTT
-	TRBV6-2/TRBV6-3	TRBJ2-7	many	CASSRAYEQYF	TGTGCCAGCAGTAGGGCCTACGAGCAGTACTTC
-	TRBV29-1	TRBJ2-7	-	CSVTLLREQYF	TGCAGCGTTACGCTTTTGAGAGAGCAGTACTTC
-	TRBV12-3/TRBV12-4	TRBJ1-2	-	CASSRDMYGYTF	TGTGCCAGCAGTCGGGACATGTATGGCTACACCTTC
TRBD1	TRBV12-3/TRBV12-4	TRBJ2-7	many	CASSTERTGPYEQYF	TGTGCCAGCAGCACAGAACGGACAGGGCCCTACGAGCAGTACTTC
TRBD1	TRBV6-2/TRBV6-3	TRBJ2-2	many	CASSLPDRGRQGGELFF	TGTGCCAGCAGTCTCCCGGACAGGGGAAGGCAAGGCGGGGAGCTGTTTTTT
-	TRBV9	TRBJ1-1	-	CASSTPGQQGRTEAFF	TGTGCCAGCAGCACCCCCGGCCAGCAGGGGAGGACTGAAGCTTTCTTT
-	TRBV12-3/TRBV12-4	TRBJ2-7	many	CASSSITRGYEQYF	TGTGCCAGCAGTTCCATTACAAGGGGCTACGAGCAGTACTTC
TRBD1	TRBV2	TRBJ2-7	many	CASSFDRGLYEQYF	TGTGCCAGCAGTTTCGACAGGGGGCTGTACGAGCAGTACTTC
TRBD2	TRBV30	TRBJ2-7	-	CAWARTSGRVDEQYF	TGTGCCTGGGCTAGGACTAGCGGGAGAGTCGACGAGCAGTACTTC
-	TRBV29-1	TRBJ2-5	many	CSGSRDPVETQYF	TGCAGCGGTAGCCGGGACCCCGTGGAGACCCAGTACTTC
-	TRBV7-9	TRBJ2-2	many	CASSFTAGELFF	TGTGCCAGCAGCTTCACGGCCGGGGAGCTGTTTTTT
-	TRBV4-1	TRBJ2-2	-	CASSHVSTGLAGELFF	TGCGCCAGCAGCCACGTGTCGACAGGCCTCGCCGGGGAGCTGTTTTTT
-	TRBV11-2	TRBJ1-1	-	CASSFVWQAAGGDTEAFF	TGTGCCAGCAGCTTCGTATGGCAGGCAGCCGGCGGGGACACTGAAGCTTTCTTT
TRBD2	TRBV27	TRBJ2-7	many	CASSDRRTSVEYF	TGTGCCAGCAGTGATAGACGGACTAGCGTTGAGTACTTC
-	TRBV19	TRBJ1-2	many	CASSNRDLDYGYTF	TGTGCCAGTAGCAACAGGGACTTGGATTATGGCTACACCTTC
TRBD1	TRBV19	TRBJ1-2	many	CASSMQSGGGYGYTF	TGTGCCAGTAGTATGCAGTCAGGGGGCGGCTATGGCTACACCTTC
TRBD2	TRBV12-3/TRBV12-4	TRBJ2-7	many	CASSPWTSGSYEQYF	TGTGCCAGCAGCCCATGGACTAGCGGGTCCTACGAGCAGTACTTC
TRBD2	TRBV6-5	TRBJ2-1	many	CASNRGGRSRDEQFF	TGTGCCAGCAATAGGGGCGGGAGGTCACGAGATGAGCAGTTCTTC
-	TRBV28	TRBJ2-7	many	CASRERDSPNYEQYF	TGTGCCAGCAGGGAGCGGGACAGTCCTAACTACGAGCAGTACTTC